This entry features one T cell receptor beta chain sequence. These data originate in a study of blood T cell repertoires in COVID-19. Across the whole study: The samples span acute and convalescent COVID-19 from the United States, Italy and Spain. T cells, B-cell-depleted T cells, or PBMCs supplied cDNA or gDNA.

Living in 25 or so US areas, the participants were between 18 and 89 years of age. How the authors handled the data: Nucleated cell number was recorded as an estimate derived from reference gene primer amplification. Assay: immunoSEQ multiplex PCR; the TCRdb copy retains only in-frame clones and omits some. V, J and clone size are those of that table, while D and trimming were read from the DNA. The data show a few hundred thousand clones, 70% to 90% seen once. Trimming removed 2 bases from V and 7 bases from J, with 18 bases in between. The CDR3 covers 15 residues. Germline V gene sequence: CDR1 LNHNV, CDR2 YYDKDF (reference sequence).

This chain connects TRBV15 to TRBJ2-7, with D possibly matching TRBD2 (5 bases). This TCR derives from a woman aged 35 to 49 with acute COVID-19. Sequencing was carried out using PBMCs or T cells enriched from blood (not recorded which). CDR3 DNA sequence: TGTGCCACCAGCAGATCCCGCGGACCGGAGGAGGAGCAGTACTTC. Translating it yields CATSRSRGPEEEQYF.